Presented here are 16 T cell receptor beta chains from one specimen sequenced in a study of CD8+CD57+ T cells in acquired aplastic anemia. Genomic DNA, serving as template, underwent TCR beta VDJ and CDR3 profiling. One entry per CDR3 protein, called by TCRdb with MiXCR from the reads. The sample includes more than 150,000 distinct CDR3 sequences, roughly half seen only once; the top ten take 3.2%. CD8+CD57+ cell expansion had been shown by flow cytometry in patients chosen for sequencing. Source material: sorted CD4+, CD8+, or CD8+CD57+ T cells (not recorded which) from PBMCs. Source of these receptors: a human donor with aplastic anemia.

This clonotype was seen repeatedly, ten times or more. J is TRBJ1-1 and V is TRBV6-5; D is unclear. Germline loops: CDR1 MNHEY, CDR2 SVGAGI. The CDR3 covers 14 residues. V lost 4 bases to trimming and J lost 3 bases, with 12 bases between them. This CDR3 reads CASSWGSSYTEAFF. Written as DNA, the CDR3 is TGTGCCAGCAGTTGGGGTTCGTCTTACACTGAAGCTTTCTTT.

This chain uses TRBV7-7 with TRBJ2-3, with 12 bases fitting TRBD1. V lost 5 bases and J lost 6; bases outside the gene matches: 12. CDR1 and CDR2 (germline): SSHAT, FNYEAQ (reference sequence). The CDR3 contains 17 residues. The CDR3 coding sequence is TGTGCCAGCAGCCCGGGACAGGGGGCTATTGTGGGGGATACGCAGTATTTT. Amino acids: CASSPGQGAIVGDTQYF.

This clonotype came up a few times. A clone one base away is much larger, so this may be a read error. No conserved phenylalanine or tryptophan ends this CDR3, so it is likely a read error. This chain joins TRBV12-3 or TRBV12-4 and TRBJ1-2; D is uncertain. CDR3 size: 14 residues. V was shortened by 5 bases and J by 0 bases, with 10 bases between the two germline ends. CDR3 sequence: CASSGVGSNYGYTL. The CDR3 nucleotides read TGTGCCAGCAGTGGGGTCGGGTCTAACTATGGCTACACCCTC.

This clonotype was seen at least ten times. The chain joins TRBV12-3 or TRBV12-4 to TRBJ2-7; perhaps TRBD2 as D (6 bases). V lost 3 bases to trimming and J lost 9 bases, with 12 bases between them. The CDR3 is 12 amino acids. CDR3 protein: CASSFSGGGQYF. The CDR3 bases are TGTGCCAGCAGTTTCTCTGGGGGAGGGCAGTACTTC.

This clonotype was seen a handful of times. The chain uses TRBV18 and TRBJ2-7, with 9 nucleotides matching TRBD2. Germline-derived CDR1 and CDR2 are KGHSH and LQKENI. The J segment lost 4 bases and the V segment lost 3 bases, leaving 19 bases of the junction unmatched. This CDR3 region has 19 residues. CDR3: CASSPTDMPRAGGLYEQYF. CDR3 DNA sequence: TGTGCCAGCTCACCCACCGACATGCCCCGTGCGGGGGGGCTGTACGAGCAGTACTTC.

This clonotype was observed a few times. The chain employs TRBV9 and TRBJ2-5; 8 bases map to TRBD2. CDR3 length: 17 amino acids. J lost 6 bases, V lost 4 bases, and 17 bases had no gene match. Germline-derived CDR1 and CDR2 are SGDLS and YYNGEE. CDR3 sequence: CASSKFTGRGGIQTQYF. The DNA for the CDR3 is TGTGCCAGCAGCAAATTTACGGGACGGGGGGGCATCCAGACCCAGTACTTC.

J is TRBJ1-2 and V is TRBV5-5; D gene uncertain. Trimming shortened V by 0 bases and J by 6 bases, and 12 bases separated the two germline ends. The germline CDR1 and CDR2 sequences are SGHKS and YYEKEE (reference sequence). There are 14 residues in the CDR3. The CDR3 DNA follows: TGTGCCAGCAGCTTGGTGATCATGACTGATGGCTACACCTTC. It encodes CASSLVIMTDGYTF.

This chain joins TRBV5-4 and TRBJ2-7, with a possible D match to TRBD2 (5 bases). CDR3 length equals 15 residues. Germline CDR1 SGHNT, CDR2 YYREEE (reference sequence). V lost 3 bases and J 0 bases, leaving 13 bases between the germline ends. The CDR3 DNA is TGTGCCAGCAGCTCTCTTTTGGGGAGCTCCTACGAGCAGTACTTC. Its translation: CASSSLLGSSYEQYF.

Comment on this clonotype: Lacking the conserved final phenylalanine or tryptophan, this CDR3 likely reflects a read error. The V gene is TRBV11-1, the J gene TRBJ2-7, with 9 bases identical to TRBD1. The CDR3 is 16 residues long. Germline CDR1 and CDR2: SGHAT and FQDESV (reference sequence). V lost 5 bases, J lost 3 bases, and 11 bases stayed unmatched. DNA of the CDR3: TGTGCCAGCAGCCAGAGCGCCGCGACAGGGGGCTACGAGCAGTACCTC. This sequence encodes CASSQSAATGGYEQYL.

CDR3 bases: TGTGCCAGCAGTTCAAGGGGGGCTGAGACCCAGTACTTC. This encodes CASSSRGAETQYF. This chain connects TRBV7-2 to TRBJ2-5, with D perhaps being TRBD1 or TRBD2 (6 bases each). CDR3 length: 13 amino acids. Germline CDR1 is SGHTA and CDR2 is FQGNSA. Trimming took 6 bases from V and 5 from J, leaving 13 bases between them.

At least ten counts were recorded for this clonotype. The chain combines TRBV5-1 with TRBJ1-3; 8 bases are shared with TRBD1. J gave up 7 bases and V 2 bases, and 14 bases lay outside the gene matches. From germline, CDR1 is SGHRS and CDR2 YFSETQ. There are 17 residues in the CDR3. The CDR3 protein is CASSLSGTGQAGNTIYF. Written as DNA, the CDR3 is TGCGCCAGCAGCTTATCCGGGACAGGCCAAGCAGGGAACACCATATATTTT.

This clonotype was counted once. The chain uses TRBV19 and TRBJ2-3; TRBD1 matches 11 bases. This CDR3 contains 15 residues. In germline, CDR1 is LNHDA, CDR2 SQIVND (reference sequence). V lost 6 bases to trimming and J lost 4 bases; unmatched junction nucleotides: 6. The CDR3 bases are TGTGCCAGTAGCTTTGGGACAGGGGGTGCAGATACGCAGTATTTT. Translating gives CASSFGTGGADTQYF.

The chain joins TRBV3-1 to TRBJ1-4; TRBD1 is a possible D gene (6 bases). Germline assignment: CDR1 LGHDT and CDR2 YNNKEL (reference sequence). V lost 7 bases and J lost 0, with 21 bases in between. The CDR3 is 18 residues long. The CDR3 DNA follows: TGTGCCAGCACCACGGGGGGGGGCTACACTGCAACTAATGAAAAACTGTTTTTT. As protein: CASTTGGGYTATNEKLFF.

This clonotype is medium-sized (0.01 to 0.1%) within its sample. V and J are TRBV10-2 and TRBJ2-7; 10 bases are shared with TRBD1. Trimming at V came to 7 bases and at J to 0 bases, leaving 6 bases not matched to a gene. The length of the CDR3 is 15 residues. The V gene's germline CDR1 is WSHSY and CDR2 SAAADI. The CDR3 loop reads CASNAGTGVSYEQYF. The CDR3 nucleotides are TGCGCCAGCAACGCCGGGACAGGGGTCTCCTACGAGCAGTACTTC.

This chain connects TRBV24-1 to TRBJ2-7; the D call may be TRBD1 or TRBD2 (5 bases each). CDR3 length: 15 residues. CDR1 and CDR2 from the germline V gene are KGHDR and SFDVKD. The CDR3 loop reads CATGDLHEGPNEQYV. CDR3 nucleotide sequence: TGTGCCACCGGTGATCTGCACGAGGGGCCGAACGAGCAGTACGTC.

There are a few counts of this clonotype. The chain employs TRBV29-1 and TRBJ2-3, with 9 positions matching TRBD1. The V segment lost 7 bases and the J segment 3 bases; nucleotides outside the gene matches: 14. The CDR3 totals 16 residues. Germline V lookup: CDR1 SQVTM, CDR2 ANQGSEA. The CDR3 DNA follows: TGCAGCGCTCGGACAGGGGAGGGACGTAGGACAGATACGCAGTATTTT. Amino acid sequence: CSARTGEGRRTDTQYF.